The sequence of this TCR beta chain was determined in a study of shared clonotypes between healthy human individuals. The repertoire was sequenced with immunoSEQ multiplex PCR; TCRdb's copy has only in-frame clones and lacks some. The repertoire holds nearly 1 million clones, with 76% as singletons. This clone has just a few counts. Germline CDR1 and CDR2: SNHLY and FYNNEI. Trimming cost V 3 bases and J 6 bases; bases outside gene matches: 3. The CDR3 runs to 14 residues. The chain combines TRBV2 with TRBJ1-5; TRBD1 aligns across 9 bases. This TCR was recovered from a man younger than 35 in good health. Specimen: memory CD4+ T cells sorted from blood. Subset of the sample: CD45RA-negative fraction. In DNA, the CDR3 is TGTGCCAGCAGTGAGGACAGGGGACTTCAGCCCCAGCATTTT. Protein sequence: CASSEDRGLQPQHF.